This T cell receptor beta chain appears in the sequencing data of a study of blood T cell repertoires in COVID-19 (dated by TCRdb to the early 2020s). A note on the overall study: Collaborator samples came from the United States, Italy and Spain and covered acute and convalescent phases of COVID-19. The material from the prospective study consisted of cDNA or gDNA derived from T cells, B-cell-depleted T cells, or PBMCs. The dataset comprised deeply sampled blood TCRbeta repertoires from subjects exposed to, actively infected with, or recovered from COVID-19. The repertoires were released in a freely available public database intended as a resource for research on the immune response to SARS-CoV-2. The samples were drawn from the first 160 participants of the ongoing ImmuneRACE study and from 1,254 subjects provided by 6 global collaborators. The sample metadata nearly always contained a de-identified subject ID, COVID-19 status, age in years and sex. Where available, HLA class I and class II types were obtained from metadata supplied by the sample provider rather than from assay-based typing.

Collaborating institutions collected whole blood in K2EDTA tubes following their own protocols. For TCRbeta analysis, collaborators shipped samples as frozen whole blood, isolated PBMCs, or DNA extracted from either of those sample types. The immunoSEQ Assay, a bias-controlled multiplex PCR, was used to amplify TCRbeta CDR3 regions from genomic DNA. The paper's processing steps were these. The number of nucleated cells in each sample was estimated by amplification of reference gene primers within the assay. To quantify the absolute abundance of each unique TCRbeta CDR3 rearrangement, sequence reads were collapsed and filtered. For each sample, productive Simpson clonality was calculated by taking the square root of Simpson's diversity index across productive rearrangements. TCRdb's version of the immuneACCESS table is confined to in-frame rearrangements and falls short of the full clone set. An unresolved V gene accounts for under half of the shortfall where checked; the remainder is of unknown origin. V, J and clone size reflect that table, while D and trimming were determined from the DNA. Within this sample are roughly 310,000 clones, with 85% to 90% of them counted one time only. 3.5% to 4.5% of the sample rests with the top ten.

Points on this clone: Its antigen specificity is not known. Qualities for individual bases were not recorded, and no much larger clone is one base off.

CDR1 and CDR2 were assigned from the germline V gene (reference sequence) as SGHKS and YYEKEE. V loses 4 bases at its end and J loses 5 bases; junction bases beyond the gene matches: 6. Taken from cysteine to phenylalanine, the CDR3 has 16 residues. Here the CDR3 DNA is all that survives: 48 bases in frame from base 1. Points the paper makes about the study in general: Clinical and demographic metadata were provided uncurated, with the amount varying by source and participant.

The rearranged segments are TRBV5-5 and TRBJ2-3; 14 junctional bases match TRBD2. The TCR comes from a woman in her fifties or sixties with active or convalescent COVID-19. Sequencing input: peripheral blood. The nucleotide sequence reads as follows: TGTGCCAGCAGCCTGACTAGCGGGGGGGCGGTAGATACGCAGTATTTT. Its amino acids are CASSLTSGGAVDTQYF.